This T cell receptor (beta chain) was obtained from a study of blood T cell repertoires in COVID-19. As for the study in general: T cells, B-cell-depleted T cells, or PBMCs supplied cDNA or gDNA.

The CDR3 is 15 amino acids. The germline V gene encodes CDR1 SGHTA and CDR2 FQGNSA. The V end lost 5 bases, the J end lost 0 bases, and 12 bases lay between the germline ends. Per the original data handling: Cell counts per sample came from amplifying reference gene primers. The table came from immunoSEQ multiplex PCR; TCRdb's copy has only in-frame clones and leaves some out. V and J calls and clone size follow that table, whereas D and trimming were derived from the DNA. Of around 100,000 clones in the sample, roughly 85% are singletons; the top ten hold around an eighth. V usage is TRBV7-2 and J usage is TRBJ2-3; a weak D match, TRBD2 (6 bases). The TCR was taken from a woman aged 70-85 years with acute or convalescent COVID-19. Sample: peripheral blood. In DNA form, the CDR3 reads TGTGCCAGCAGCCGTCAAGCGGGTAGCACAGATACGCAGTATTTT. It is translated as CASSRQAGSTDTQYF.